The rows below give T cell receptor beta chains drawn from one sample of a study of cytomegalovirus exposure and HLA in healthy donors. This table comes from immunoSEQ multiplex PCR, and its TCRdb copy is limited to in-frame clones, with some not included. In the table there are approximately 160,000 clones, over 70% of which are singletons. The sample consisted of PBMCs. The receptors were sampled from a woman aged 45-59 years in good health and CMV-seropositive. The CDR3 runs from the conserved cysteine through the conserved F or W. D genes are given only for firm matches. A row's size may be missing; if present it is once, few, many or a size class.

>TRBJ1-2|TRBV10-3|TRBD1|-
TGTGCCATCACCTGGGACAGGGAGAACGGCTACACCTTC
CAITWDRENGYTF
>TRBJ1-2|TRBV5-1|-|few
TGCGCCAGCAGCTTGACCACAGGGTCGACTGGCTACACCTTC
CASSLTTGSTGYTF
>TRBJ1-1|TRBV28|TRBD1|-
TGTGCCAGCAGCTCGGGACAGCAGACTGAAGCTTTCTTT
CASSSGQQTEAFF
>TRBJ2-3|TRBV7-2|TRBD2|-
TGTGCCAGCAGCCTTCGGTCGGGGGGGCCAGGGGATACGCAGTATTTT
CASSLRSGGPGDTQYF
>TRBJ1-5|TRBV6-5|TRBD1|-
TGTGCCAGCAGTTCGGGGACAGAAGATCAGCCCCAGCATTTT
CASSSGTEDQPQHF
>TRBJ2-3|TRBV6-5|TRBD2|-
TGTGCCAGCACTAGCGGGGGGGCCGGTACGCAGTATTTT
CASTSGGAGTQYF
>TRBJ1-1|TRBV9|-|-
TGTGCCAGCAGCGTAGCGGCAGGGATGAACACTGAAGCTTTCTTT
CASSVAAGMNTEAFF
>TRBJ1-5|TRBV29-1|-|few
TGCAGCGTTGGGGAGGGACCCTTAGGCCCGGGGAATCAGCCCCAGCATTTT
CSVGEGPLGPGNQPQHF
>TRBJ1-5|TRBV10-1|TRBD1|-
TGCGCCAGCAGGGACAGGGTATGCCTTCCGATTCGGGAACCCCAGCATTTT
CASRDRVCLPIREPQHF
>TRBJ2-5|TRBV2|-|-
TGTGCCAGCGGAGTATCTAGCGCCGCTTCGGCCCAGTACTTC
CASGVSSAASAQYF
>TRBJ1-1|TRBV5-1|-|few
TGCGCCAGCAGCTTGGGGTGGGAGGCTGAAGCTTTCTTT
CASSLGWEAEAFF
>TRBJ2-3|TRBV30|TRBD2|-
TGTGCCTGGACCTTACAAGCGGGAGTTACAGATACGCAGTATTTT
CAWTLQAGVTDTQYF
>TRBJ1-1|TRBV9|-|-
TGTGCCAGCAGCGCAGCGGGAAGGACCACTGAAGCTTTCTTT
CASSAAGRTTEAFF
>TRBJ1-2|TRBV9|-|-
TGTGCCAGCAGCGAGGGGGGGCAGGCTCTATATGGCTACACCTTC
CASSEGGQALYGYTF
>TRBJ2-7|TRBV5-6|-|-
TGTGCCAGCAGCTTGATAGGACTTCCCAGGAGCTCCTACGAGCAGTACTTC
CASSLIGLPRSSYEQYF
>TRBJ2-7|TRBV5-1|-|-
TGCGCCAGCAGCTTGACAGGCTCCTACGAGCAGTACTTC
CASSLTGSYEQYF
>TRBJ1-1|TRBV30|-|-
TGTGCCTGGAGAATCCCCAGGAACACTGAAGCTTTCTTT
CAWRIPRNTEAFF
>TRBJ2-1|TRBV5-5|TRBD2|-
TGTGCCAGCAGCTGGACTAGCGGGGGCGGGGATGAGCAGTTCTTC
CASSWTSGGGDEQFF
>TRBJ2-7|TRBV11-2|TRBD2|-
TGTGCCAGCAGCCTGACTAGCGGCTCCTACGAGCAGTACTTC
CASSLTSGSYEQYF
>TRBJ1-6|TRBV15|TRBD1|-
TGTGCCACCAGCAGAGAGTCAGGGGGGAGTTCACCCCTCCACTTT
CATSRESGGSSPLHF
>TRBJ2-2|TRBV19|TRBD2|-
TGTGCCAGTATGCAGACTAGCGGGAACACCGGGGAGCTGTTTTTT
CASMQTSGNTGELFF
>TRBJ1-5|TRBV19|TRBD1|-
TGTGCCAGTAGGGTTCCCGGGACAGGGAATCAGCCCCAGCATTTT
CASRVPGTGNQPQHF
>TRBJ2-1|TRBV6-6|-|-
TGTGCCAGCAGTTTTCCGGTCACAGGGTACAATGAGCAGTTCTTC
CASSFPVTGYNEQFF
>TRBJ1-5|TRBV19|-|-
TGTGCCAGTAGCGGAGAAGGTTTATGGAATCAGCCCCAGCATTTT
CASSGEGLWNQPQHF
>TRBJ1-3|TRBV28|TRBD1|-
TGTGCCAGCAGCCGCGAGTGGCTAGGGACAGGGGCTGGAAACACCATATATTTT
CASSREWLGTGAGNTIYF
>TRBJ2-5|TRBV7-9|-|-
TGTGCCAGCAGCTCTGGATTTGGTTTTCTAGCGTACCAAGAGACCCAGTACTTC
CASSSGFGFLAYQETQYF
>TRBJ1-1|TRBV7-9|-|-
TGTGCCAGCAGCCCTGGGAGCCGTGTCTTCTTT
CASSPGSRVFF
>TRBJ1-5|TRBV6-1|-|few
TGTGCCAGCAGGGGACATCTTGATCAGCCCCAGCATTTT
CASRGHLDQPQHF
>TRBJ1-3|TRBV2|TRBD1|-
TGTGCCAGCAGTGAGGACAGGGTATGGAACACCATATATTTT
CASSEDRVWNTIYF
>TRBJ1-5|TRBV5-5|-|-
TGTGCCAGCAGCCCCGGGACATCTTTAGGTCAGCCCCAGCATTTT
CASSPGTSLGQPQHF
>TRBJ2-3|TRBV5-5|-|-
TGTGCCAGCAGCTCAGTATTGACATTGGCAGATACGCAGTATTTT
CASSSVLTLADTQYF
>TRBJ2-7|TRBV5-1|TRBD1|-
TGCGCCAGCAGCTTGGCGGGACAGGGGACTTCCTACGAGCAGTACTTC
CASSLAGQGTSYEQYF
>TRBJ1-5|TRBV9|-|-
TGTGCCAGCAGCGTGAATGGGCAGGGAAATCAGCCCCAGCATTTT
CASSVNGQGNQPQHF
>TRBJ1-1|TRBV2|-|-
TGTGCCAGCAGTCCCCAGGGAGGCCTCTCTGAAGCTTTCTTT
CASSPQGGLSEAFF
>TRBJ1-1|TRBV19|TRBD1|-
TGTGCCAGTAGTATCCGGACAGGGGGAAACACTGAAGCTTTCTTT
CASSIRTGGNTEAFF
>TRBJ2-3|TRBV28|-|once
TGTGCCAGCAGTCCTATTGGGCGCACAGATACGCAGTATTTT
CASSPIGRTDTQYF
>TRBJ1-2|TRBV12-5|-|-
TGTGCTAGTGGTTTCTCACCCCTCCCACCCAGCTATGGCTACACCTTC
CASGFSPLPPSYGYTF
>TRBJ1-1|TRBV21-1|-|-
TGTGCCAGCAGCGACAGGGGGAACACTGAAGCTTTCTTT
CASSDRGNTEAFF